The next 17 T cell receptor beta chains were all read from a single sample in a study of blood T cells in healthy people across ages. The authors ran a second PCR of 7 to 11 cycles using a sample-barcoded 5' primer and a J-beta primer mix. TCRdb called the 5' RACE reads again in MiXCR, with one record for every CDR3 protein. The data show nearly 800,000 distinct CDR3 sequences, 56% seen once. Sequences were obtained from blood. These receptors were obtained from a man aged 35 to 55 in good health.

The rearrangement uses TRBV29-1 and TRBJ2-7; tentatively, D is TRBD1 (6 bases). The CDR3 spans 14 residues. The germline CDR1 and CDR2 sequences are SQVTM and ANQGSEA. Trimming stripped 0 bases from V and 1 base from J, with 10 bases between. The CDR3 DNA sequence: TGCAGCGTTGAAGATTCAGGACAGTCCTACGAGCAGTACTTC. It yields the protein CSVEDSGQSYEQYF.

Regarding this clonotype: No conserved phenylalanine or tryptophan ends this CDR3, so it is likely a read error. The V call is TRBV7-9, the J call TRBJ1-5; the D is unclear. Germline values: CDR1 SEHNR, CDR2 FQNEAQ (reference sequence). V shed 3 bases and J shed 4 bases, with 7 bases lying between them. This CDR3 is 13 amino acids long. The CDR3 sequence is CASSFGTNQPQHY. In nucleotides, the CDR3 is TGTGCCAGCAGCTTCGGAACGAATCAGCCCCAGCATTAT.

This chain connects TRBV5-1 to TRBJ2-3; possible D gene TRBD1, 5 bases. Looked up from germline, CDR1 is SGHRS and CDR2 is YFSETQ. The V end lost 0 bases, the J end lost 3 bases, and 11 bases lay between the germline ends. The CDR3 covers 15 residues. CDR3 residues: CASSLAQGITDTQYF. The CDR3 region has the DNA TGCGCCAGCAGCTTGGCCCAGGGTATTACAGATACGCAGTATTTT.

This clonotype was counted only a few times. The gene calls are TRBV2 and TRBJ2-5, with TRBD2 identical over 7 bases. The CDR3 is made up of 15 amino acids. Losses at the gene ends were 5 bases for V and 0 bases for J; bases not matched to a gene: 6. The germline V gene encodes CDR1 SNHLY and CDR2 FYNNEI. The CDR3 loop reads CASSSMRGNQETQYF. Written as DNA, the CDR3 is TGTGCCAGCAGTTCTATGCGGGGGAACCAAGAGACCCAGTACTTC.

This clonotype has just a few counts. This chain uses TRBV4-1 with TRBJ2-3; 8 bases align to TRBD2. V dropped 0 bases and J dropped 4; count of bases not matched to a gene: 3. This CDR3 is 15 amino acids long. Germline lookup yields CDR1 MGHRA and CDR2 YSYEKL. CDR3 loop: CASSQEERESDTQYF. CDR3 DNA: TGCGCCAGCAGCCAAGAGGAGCGGGAGTCAGATACGCAGTATTTT.

The rearrangement uses TRBV7-3 and TRBJ2-6, with 7 bases lining up with TRBD1. The germline gives CDR1 SGHTA, CDR2 FQGTGA. The CDR3 has 19 residues. The trim removed 5 bases at V and 0 bases at J, leaving 13 bases unmatched. CDR3 residues: CASSPTTGLGVSGANVLTF. As DNA, the CDR3 is TGTGCCAGCAGCCCGACGACAGGGCTGGGGGTCTCTGGGGCCAACGTCCTGACTTTC.

The gene calls are TRBV20-1 and TRBJ2-1, with D possibly being TRBD2 (5 bases). The CDR3 has 13 amino acids. The germline CDR1 and CDR2 sequences are DFQATT and SNEGSKA (reference sequence). The CDR3, as DNA: TGCAGCGCTCGGCCTTGGAGGTACAATGAGCAGTTCTTC. Translating gives CSARPWRYNEQFF.

Notes on this clonotype: The junction departs from germline at one end; a sequencing error may be responsible. The gene calls are TRBV2 and TRBJ2-4, with 13 bases lining up with TRBD2. This CDR3 is built from 15 residues. Per the germline V gene, CDR1 is SNHLY and CDR2 is FYNNEI. CDR3 coding DNA: TGTGCCAGCAGCGAAGGACTAGCGGGAGCGGGGGAGCAGTACTTC. Amino acid sequence: CASSEGLAGAGEQYF.

There are many counts of this clonotype. The chain employs TRBV6-6 and TRBJ2-7, with a possible D match to TRBD1 (5 bases). The germline V and J ends were trimmed by 0 bases and 2 bases, with 8 bases remaining between them. Germline CDR1 is MNHNY and CDR2 is SVGAGI (reference sequence). This CDR3 is 14 amino acids long. CDR3 region: CASSYSRDTYEQYF. The CDR3 DNA is TGTGCCAGCAGTTACTCCAGGGATACCTACGAGCAGTACTTC.

The genes are TRBV14 and TRBJ2-3, with D unresolved. Germline V gives CDR1 SGHDN, CDR2 FVKESK. Trimming shortened V by 1 base and J by 4 bases, and 9 bases separated the two germline ends. The CDR3 covers 14 residues. This CDR3 is CASSQVSAADTQYF. In nucleotides, the CDR3 is TGTGCCAGCAGCCAAGTATCTGCCGCAGATACGCAGTATTTT.

The chain uses TRBV29-1 and TRBJ2-7; 11 nucleotides align to TRBD1. The CDR3 contains 15 residues. The J segment lost 2 bases and the V segment lost 4 bases, leaving 7 bases of the junction unmatched. Germline CDR1 is SQVTM and CDR2 is ANQGSEA. CDR3 nucleotides: TGCAGCGTTGGGGACAGGGGGTACCCTCCCTACGAGCAGTACTTC. It codes for CSVGDRGYPPYEQYF.

CDR3 in DNA: TGCGCCAGCGGCTCCTTAGGGGGCCCCATTGATAGCATTCAGTACTTC. It is translated as CASGSLGGPIDSIQYF. The rearrangement joins TRBV5-1 to TRBJ2-4; 7 bases are a match to TRBD1. Losses at the gene ends were 7 bases for V and 9 bases for J; bases not matched to a gene: 19. This CDR3 contains 16 residues. Germline CDR1 SGHRS, CDR2 YFSETQ. The variable domain in full, with the rest retrieved from reference TRBV5-1 and TRBJ2-4, is KAGVTQTPRYLIKTRGQQVTLSCSPISGHRSVSWYQQTPGQGLQFLFEYFSETQRNKGNFPGRFSGRQFSNSRSEMNVSTLELGDSALYLCASGSLGGPIDSIQYFGAGTRLSVL.

The chain couples TRBV6-5 to TRBJ2-5; D tentatively reads TRBD1 or TRBD2 (5 bases each). The germline V gene encodes CDR1 MNHEY and CDR2 SVGAGI. This CDR3 has 17 amino acids. V was pared by 0 bases and J by 4 bases, with 18 bases between. CDR3 region: CASSYSGASPTTETQYF. CDR3 nucleotides: TGTGCCAGCAGTTACTCAGGGGCTAGCCCTACTACAGAGACCCAGTACTTC.

The sample holds many counts of this clonotype. The V call is TRBV20-1, the J call TRBJ2-5; 8 bases fit TRBD2. The CDR3 is made up of 15 amino acids. The V and J ends lost 0 bases and 11 bases, in that order; junction bases with no gene match: 14. Looked up from germline, CDR1 is DFQATT and CDR2 is SNEGSKA (reference sequence). CDR3 protein: CSARDSAGELNEQYF. CDR3 bases: TGCAGTGCTAGAGATTCAGCGGGAGAATTAAATGAGCAGTACTTC.

The genes are TRBV29-1 and TRBJ2-7; D may be TRBD1 (6 bases). The ends were cut back, 8 bases at V and 3 bases at J, with 11 bases in the middle. The CDR3 is 11 residues long. Per germline, CDR1 SQVTM and CDR2 ANQGSEA. In DNA, the CDR3 is TGCAGCACTGGACAGAACTACGAGCAGTACTTC. Its protein product is CSTGQNYEQYF.

This chain links TRBV5-1 with TRBJ2-3; D not certain. In germline, CDR1 is SGHRS, CDR2 YFSETQ. The CDR3 runs to 14 residues. V lost 6 bases and J 1 base, leaving 12 bases between the germline ends. CDR3 nucleotide sequence: TGCGCCAGCACCCCCGTTCTGGGCACAGATACGCAGTATTTT. Translation: CASTPVLGTDTQYF.

The chain is built from TRBV29-1 and TRBJ2-7; maybe TRBD2 (5 bases). Trimming left V 5 bases short and J 2 bases short, with 13 bases between. Germline V lookup: CDR1 SQVTM, CDR2 ANQGSEA. The CDR3 has 13 residues. CDR3 bases: TGCAGCGTTCTTGGAGGACCGACCTACGAGCAGTACTTC. Translating gives CSVLGGPTYEQYF.